This entry features one T cell receptor (beta chain) sequence. The antigen is not known. Constant-segment primers served in 5'RACE that generated TCR alpha and TCR beta cDNA libraries bearing sample barcodes and UMIs. TCRdb analysed the 5' RACE reads with MiXCR anew, one entry per CDR3 protein. Of around 340,000 distinct CDR3 sequences detected, 12% to 15% appear once; the ten largest clones hold 22%. The record originates from a study of T-cell memory formation after mild COVID-19. Study context: Clusters of TCRs were largely donor specific.

Study-level results: Some SARS-CoV-2-responding clones were already detected in memory before infection.

Trimming pared 6 bases from V and 2 bases from J, leaving 17 bases between. The CDR3 loop spans 15 amino acids. The germline CDR1 and CDR2 sequences are MNHNY and SVGAGI (reference sequence). The chain combines TRBV6-6 with TRBJ2-7; possibly TRBD1 for D (6 bases). The sequenced sample consisted of PBMCs or a T cell subset sorted from them (not recorded which). The sequence was obtained from a man aged 18 to 35 who had mild COVID-19 (a few samples of this study predate the infection). Cell type and time point are not known. The CDR3, as DNA: TGTGCCAGCAGCCCCACGGTAGGGGGAGCCTACGAGCAGTACGTC. This sequence encodes CASSPTVGGAYEQYV.